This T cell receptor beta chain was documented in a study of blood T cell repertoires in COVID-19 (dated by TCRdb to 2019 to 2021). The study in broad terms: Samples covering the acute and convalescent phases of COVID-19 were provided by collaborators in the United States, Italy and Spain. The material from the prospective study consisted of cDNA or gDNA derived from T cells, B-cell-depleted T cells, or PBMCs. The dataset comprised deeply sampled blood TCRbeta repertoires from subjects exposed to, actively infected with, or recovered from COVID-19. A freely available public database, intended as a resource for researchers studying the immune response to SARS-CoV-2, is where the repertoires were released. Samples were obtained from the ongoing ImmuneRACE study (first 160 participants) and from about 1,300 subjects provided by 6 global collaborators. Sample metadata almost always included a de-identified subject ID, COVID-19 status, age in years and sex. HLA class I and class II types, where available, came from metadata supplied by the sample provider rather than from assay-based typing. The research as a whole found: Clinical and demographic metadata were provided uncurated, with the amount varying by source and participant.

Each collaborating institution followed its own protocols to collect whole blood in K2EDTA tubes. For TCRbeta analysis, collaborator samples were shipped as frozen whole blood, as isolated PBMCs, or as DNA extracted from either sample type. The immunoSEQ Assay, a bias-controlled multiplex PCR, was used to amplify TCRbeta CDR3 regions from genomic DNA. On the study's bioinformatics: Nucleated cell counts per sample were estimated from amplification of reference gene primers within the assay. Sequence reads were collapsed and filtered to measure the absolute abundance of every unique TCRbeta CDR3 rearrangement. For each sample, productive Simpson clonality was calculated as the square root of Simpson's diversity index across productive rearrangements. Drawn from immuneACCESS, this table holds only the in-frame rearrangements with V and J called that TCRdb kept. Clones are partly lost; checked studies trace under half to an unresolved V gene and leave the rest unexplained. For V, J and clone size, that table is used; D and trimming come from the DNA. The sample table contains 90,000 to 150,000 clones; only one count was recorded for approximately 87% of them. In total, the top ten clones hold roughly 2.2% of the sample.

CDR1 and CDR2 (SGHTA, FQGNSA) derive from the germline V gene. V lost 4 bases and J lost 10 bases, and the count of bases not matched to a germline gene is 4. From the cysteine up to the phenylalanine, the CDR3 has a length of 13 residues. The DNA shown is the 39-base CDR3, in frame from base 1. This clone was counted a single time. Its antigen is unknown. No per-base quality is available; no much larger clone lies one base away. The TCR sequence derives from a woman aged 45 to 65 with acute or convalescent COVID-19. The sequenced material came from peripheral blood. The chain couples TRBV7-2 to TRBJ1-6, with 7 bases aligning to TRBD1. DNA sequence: TGTGCCAGCAGCTACGACAGGGACTCACCCCTCCACTTT. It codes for CASSYDRDSPLHF.